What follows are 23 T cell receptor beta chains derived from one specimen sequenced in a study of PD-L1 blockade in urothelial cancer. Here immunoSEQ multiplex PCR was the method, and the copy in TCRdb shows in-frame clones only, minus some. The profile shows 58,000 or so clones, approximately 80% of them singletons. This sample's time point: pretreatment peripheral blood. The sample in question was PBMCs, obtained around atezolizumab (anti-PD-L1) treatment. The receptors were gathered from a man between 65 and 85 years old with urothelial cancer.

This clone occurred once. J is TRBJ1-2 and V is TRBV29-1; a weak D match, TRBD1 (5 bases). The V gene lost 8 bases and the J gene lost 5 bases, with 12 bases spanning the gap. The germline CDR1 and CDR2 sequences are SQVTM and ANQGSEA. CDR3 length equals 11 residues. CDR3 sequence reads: CSISAGYGYTF. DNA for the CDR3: TGCAGCATTTCCGCAGGGTATGGCTACACCTTC.

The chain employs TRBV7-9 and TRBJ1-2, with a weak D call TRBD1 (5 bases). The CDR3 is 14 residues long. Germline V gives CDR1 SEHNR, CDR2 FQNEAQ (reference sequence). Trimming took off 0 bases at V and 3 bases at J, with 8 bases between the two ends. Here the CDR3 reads CASSLATADYGYTF. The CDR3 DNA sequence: TGTGCCAGCAGCTTAGCGACAGCCGACTATGGCTACACCTTC.

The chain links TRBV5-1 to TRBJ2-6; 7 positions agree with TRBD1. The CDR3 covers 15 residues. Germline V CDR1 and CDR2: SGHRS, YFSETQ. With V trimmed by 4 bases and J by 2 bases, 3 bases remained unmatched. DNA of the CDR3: TGCGCCAGCAGCACTCAGGGGGCTGGGGCCAACGTCCTGACTTTC. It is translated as CASSTQGAGANVLTF.

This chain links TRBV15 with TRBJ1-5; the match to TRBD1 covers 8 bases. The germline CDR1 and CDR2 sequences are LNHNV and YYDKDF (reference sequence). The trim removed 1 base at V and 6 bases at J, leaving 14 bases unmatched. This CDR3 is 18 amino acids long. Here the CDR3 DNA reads TGTGCCACCAGCAGAGGACGAAGGACAGGGAGTGGGGTTCAGCCCCAGCATTTT. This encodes CATSRGRRTGSGVQPQHF.

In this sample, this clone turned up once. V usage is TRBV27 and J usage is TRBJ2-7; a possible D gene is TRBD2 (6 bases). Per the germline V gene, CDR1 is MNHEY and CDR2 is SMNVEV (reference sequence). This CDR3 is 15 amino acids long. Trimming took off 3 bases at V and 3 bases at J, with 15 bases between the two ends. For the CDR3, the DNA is TGTGCCAGCAGTTTTGACGGGGGACCAATCTACGAGCAGTACTTC. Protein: CASSFDGGPIYEQYF.

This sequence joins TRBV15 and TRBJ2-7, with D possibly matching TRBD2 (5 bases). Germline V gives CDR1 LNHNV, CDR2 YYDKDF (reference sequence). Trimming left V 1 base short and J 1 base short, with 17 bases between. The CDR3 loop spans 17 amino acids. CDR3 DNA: TGTGCCACCAGCAGAGGAGGGTTAGCTCGACTATCCTACGAGCAGTACTTC. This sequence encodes CATSRGGLARLSYEQYF.

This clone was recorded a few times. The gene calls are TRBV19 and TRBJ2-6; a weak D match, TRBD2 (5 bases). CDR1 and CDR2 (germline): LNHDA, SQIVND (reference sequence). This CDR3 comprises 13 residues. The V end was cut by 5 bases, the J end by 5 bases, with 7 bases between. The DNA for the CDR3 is TGTGCCAGTAGTCGCGGGTGGGCCAACGTCCTGACTTTC. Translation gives CASSRGWANVLTF.

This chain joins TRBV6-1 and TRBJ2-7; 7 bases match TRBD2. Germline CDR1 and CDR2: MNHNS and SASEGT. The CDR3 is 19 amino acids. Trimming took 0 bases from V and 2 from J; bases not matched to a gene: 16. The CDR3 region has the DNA TGTGCCAGCAGTGAAGCCAAGGAACTAGCGCTTTACTTAGCCTACGAGCAGTACTTC. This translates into CASSEAKELALYLAYEQYF.

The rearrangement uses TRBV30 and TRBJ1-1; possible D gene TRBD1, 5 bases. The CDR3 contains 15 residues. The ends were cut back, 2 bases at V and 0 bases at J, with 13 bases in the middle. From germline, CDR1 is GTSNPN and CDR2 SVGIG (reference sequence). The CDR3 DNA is TGTGCCTGGAGTCCACCCCTACAGGTGAACACTGAAGCTTTCTTT. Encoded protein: CAWSPPLQVNTEAFF.

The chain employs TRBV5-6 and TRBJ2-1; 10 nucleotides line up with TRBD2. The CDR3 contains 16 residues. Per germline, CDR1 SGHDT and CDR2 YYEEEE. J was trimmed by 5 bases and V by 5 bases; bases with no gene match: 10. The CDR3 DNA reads TGTGCCAGCAGGCCTCATACTAGCGGGATTGACAATGAGCAGTTCTTC. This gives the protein CASRPHTSGIDNEQFF.

CDR3 region: CASSPDRWAEKLFF. The CDR3 nucleotides are TGTGCCAGCAGCCCGGACAGGTGGGCTGAAAAACTGTTTTTT. The V call is TRBV6-5, the J call TRBJ1-4, with TRBD1 identical over 7 bases. Germline V lookup: CDR1 MNHEY, CDR2 SVGAGI. The CDR3 is 14 residues long. V lost 6 bases and J lost 7; bases outside the gene matches: 8.

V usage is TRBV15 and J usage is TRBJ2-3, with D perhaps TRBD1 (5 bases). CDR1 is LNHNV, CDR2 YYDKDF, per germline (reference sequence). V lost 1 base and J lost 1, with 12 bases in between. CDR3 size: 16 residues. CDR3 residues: CATSRGRRAGTDTQYF. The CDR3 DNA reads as TGTGCCACCAGCAGAGGGCGCAGGGCGGGCACAGATACGCAGTATTTT.

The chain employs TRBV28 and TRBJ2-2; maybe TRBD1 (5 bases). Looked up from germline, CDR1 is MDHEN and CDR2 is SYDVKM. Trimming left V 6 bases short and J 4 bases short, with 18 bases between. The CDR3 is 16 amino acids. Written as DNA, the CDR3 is TGTGCCAGCAGCCAAGGGGCTGGGTGGAGCACCGGGGAGCTGTTTTTT. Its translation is CASSQGAGWSTGELFF.

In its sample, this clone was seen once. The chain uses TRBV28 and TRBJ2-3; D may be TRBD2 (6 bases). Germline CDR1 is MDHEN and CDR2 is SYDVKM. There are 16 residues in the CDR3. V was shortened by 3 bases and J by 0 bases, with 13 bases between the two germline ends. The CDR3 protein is CASSFTGVSSTDTQYF. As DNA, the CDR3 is TGTGCCAGCAGTTTTACGGGGGTCTCTAGCACAGATACGCAGTATTTT.

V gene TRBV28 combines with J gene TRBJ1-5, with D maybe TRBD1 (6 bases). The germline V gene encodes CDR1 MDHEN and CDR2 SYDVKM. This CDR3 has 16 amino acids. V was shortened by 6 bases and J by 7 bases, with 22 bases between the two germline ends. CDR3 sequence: CASRPAPGVGDQPQHF. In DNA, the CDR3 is TGTGCCAGCAGGCCCGCCCCAGGGGTCGGCGACCAGCCCCAGCATTTT.

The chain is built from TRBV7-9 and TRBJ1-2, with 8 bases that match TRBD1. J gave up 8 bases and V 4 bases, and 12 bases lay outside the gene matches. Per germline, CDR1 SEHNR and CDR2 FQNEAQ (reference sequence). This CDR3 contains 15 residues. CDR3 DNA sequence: TGTGCCAGCAGCTCTCGTATTACAGGGGGAAGGGGCTACACCTTC. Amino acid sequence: CASSSRITGGRGYTF.

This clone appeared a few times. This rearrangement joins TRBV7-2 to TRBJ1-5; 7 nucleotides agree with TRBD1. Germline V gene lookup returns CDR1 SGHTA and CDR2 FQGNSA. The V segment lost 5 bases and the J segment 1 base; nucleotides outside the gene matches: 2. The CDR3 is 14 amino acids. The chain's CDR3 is CASSLTGSNQPQHF. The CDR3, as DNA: TGTGCCAGCAGCCTGACAGGGAGCAATCAGCCCCAGCATTTT.

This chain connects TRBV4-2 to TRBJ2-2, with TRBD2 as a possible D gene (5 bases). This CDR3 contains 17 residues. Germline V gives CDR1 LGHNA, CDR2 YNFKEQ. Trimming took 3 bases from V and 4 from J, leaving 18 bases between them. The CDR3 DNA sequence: TGTGCCAGCAGCCAGCGGGTAGAGCAGTTCGCCACCGGGGAGCTGTTTTTT. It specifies CASSQRVEQFATGELFF.

As DNA, the CDR3 is TGTGCCTGGAGAGGCTGGGGGGGCTATGGCACAGATACGCAGTATTTT. Protein sequence: CAWRGWGGYGTDTQYF. This chain connects TRBV30 to TRBJ2-3; TRBD2 might be the D (7 bases). Between the trimmed V and J ends, which lost 3 bases and 1 base, there was a span of 17 bases. Germline V gene sequence: CDR1 GTSNPN, CDR2 SVGIG (reference sequence). The CDR3 is 16 amino acids.

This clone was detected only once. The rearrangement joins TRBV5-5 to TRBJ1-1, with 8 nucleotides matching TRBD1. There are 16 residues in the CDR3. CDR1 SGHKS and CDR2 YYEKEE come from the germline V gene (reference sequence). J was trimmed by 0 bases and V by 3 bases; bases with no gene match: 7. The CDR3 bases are TGTGCCAGCAGCTCCCGACAGGGGCCGATGAACACTGAAGCTTTCTTT. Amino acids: CASSSRQGPMNTEAFF.

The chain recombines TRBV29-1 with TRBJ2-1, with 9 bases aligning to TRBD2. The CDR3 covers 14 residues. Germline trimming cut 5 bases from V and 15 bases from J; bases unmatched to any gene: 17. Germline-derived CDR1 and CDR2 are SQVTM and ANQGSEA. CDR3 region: CSVRGLAPSVGSFF. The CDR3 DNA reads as TGCAGCGTTCGGGGACTAGCTCCCTCGGTAGGGTCGTTCTTC.

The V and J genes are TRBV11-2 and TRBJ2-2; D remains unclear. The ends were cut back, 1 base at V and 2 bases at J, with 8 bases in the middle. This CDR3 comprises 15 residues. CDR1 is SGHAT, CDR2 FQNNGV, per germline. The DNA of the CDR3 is TGTGCCAGCAGCTTAGCGGCGGCAAACACCGGGGAGCTGTTTTTT. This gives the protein CASSLAAANTGELFF.

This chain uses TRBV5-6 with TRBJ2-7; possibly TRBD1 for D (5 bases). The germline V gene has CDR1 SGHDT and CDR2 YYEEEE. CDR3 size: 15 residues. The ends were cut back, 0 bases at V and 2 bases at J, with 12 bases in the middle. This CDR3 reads CASSLVGQGPYEQYF. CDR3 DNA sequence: TGTGCCAGCAGCTTGGTGGGCCAGGGTCCCTACGAGCAGTACTTC.